This TCR beta chain originates from a study of regulatory T cells in long-lasting Graves disease. Sequencing libraries for TCR beta were prepared with iRepertoire HTBI primers and Arm-PCR of CDR3 regions. TCRdb re-called the multiplex PCR reads with MiXCR, one entry per CDR3 protein. The sample includes a few hundred thousand distinct CDR3 sequences, over 9.5% of them seen just once. Time point reported: newly diagnosed GD, antithyroid drugs for less than 3 months. PBMCs provided the RNA from which the TCR library was made. Collection of peripheral blood (roughly 9.8 milliliters) was done using EDTA tubes. Whole-study findings and limits: Persistent cases favored TRBV28, TRBJ1-2 and TRBJ2-5.

On this clonotype itself: The antigen is not known.

This CDR3 region has 15 residues. V was shortened by 1 base and J by 2 bases, with 12 bases between the two germline ends. Per the germline V gene, CDR1 is LGHNA and CDR2 is YSLEER. The same specimen was also included in a second study, on T cells in Graves' hyperthyroidism and ophthalmopathy. From that study: Patients with uncontrolled infections, other autoimmune diseases, pregnancy or lactation were excluded.

This chain connects TRBV4-3 to TRBJ2-7; possible D gene TRBD2, 7 bases. Sequencing was performed on peripheral blood mononuclear cells (PBMCs), taken at new diagnosis, from a patient treated with antithyroid drugs. The sequence derives from a woman between 18 and 30 years old with Graves disease. The CDR3 spells CASSQVRGGAYEQYF. The DNA for the CDR3 is TGCGCCAGCAGCCAAGTGAGAGGGGGGGCCTACGAGCAGTACTTC.